This entry features one T cell receptor beta chain sequence. These data originate in a study of blood T cell repertoires in COVID-19. How the authors handled the data: Nucleated cell counts were estimated from reference gene primer amplification. The method was immunoSEQ multiplex PCR; TCRdb's version includes in-frame clones alone and lacks a portion of them. Clonal size and the V and J genes are those of that table, whereas D and trimming came from the DNA. The repertoire holds fewer than 100,000 clones, with around 86% as singletons. Trimming left V 6 bases short and J 7 bases short, with 12 bases between. The CDR3 is 12 residues long.

The chain has TRBV12-3 or TRBV12-4 and TRBJ1-1; possibly TRBD1 for D (5 bases). The sequence came from a man aged 50 to 60 with acute or convalescent COVID-19. The sample comprised peripheral blood. The CDR3 here is CASRGDSVEAFF. As DNA, the CDR3 is TGTGCCAGCAGGGGGGACTCGGTTGAAGCTTTCTTT.